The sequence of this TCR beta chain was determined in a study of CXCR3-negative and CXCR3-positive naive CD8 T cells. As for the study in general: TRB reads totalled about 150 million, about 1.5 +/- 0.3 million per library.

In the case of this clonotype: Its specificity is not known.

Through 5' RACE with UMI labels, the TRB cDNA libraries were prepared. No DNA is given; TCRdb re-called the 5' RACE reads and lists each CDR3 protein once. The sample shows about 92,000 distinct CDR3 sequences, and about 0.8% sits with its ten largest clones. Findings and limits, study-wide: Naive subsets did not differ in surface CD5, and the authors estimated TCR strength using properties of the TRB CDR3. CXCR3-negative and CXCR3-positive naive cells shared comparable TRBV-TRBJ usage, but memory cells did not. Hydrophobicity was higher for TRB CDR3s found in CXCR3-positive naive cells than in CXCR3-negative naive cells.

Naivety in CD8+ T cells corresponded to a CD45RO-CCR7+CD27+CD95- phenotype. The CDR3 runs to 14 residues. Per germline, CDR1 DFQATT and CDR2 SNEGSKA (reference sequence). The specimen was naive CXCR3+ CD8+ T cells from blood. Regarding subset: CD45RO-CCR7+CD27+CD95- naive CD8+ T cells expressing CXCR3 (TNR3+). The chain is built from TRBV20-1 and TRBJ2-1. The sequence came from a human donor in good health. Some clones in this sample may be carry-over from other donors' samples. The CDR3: CSARERENYNEQFF.